This entry lists 11 T cell receptor delta chains sequenced from one sample in a study of γδ T cells in repeated Plasmodium falciparum infection. TCRdb redid clone calling on the multiplex PCR reads using CATT. The table includes some 100,000 delta-chain clones, about 1.5% detected once. Bulk repertoires came from Vgamma9/Vdelta2+ or Vdelta2-negative gammadelta T cells flow-sorted from PBMC. The sample comprised gamma-delta T cells from blood. All receptors derive from a pool of human donors (malaria-infected and uninfected, not separated).

This clone was seen more than once but under ten times. Since a far larger clone is one base different, this is likely a read error. Other nucleotide sequences in the sample specify the same CDR3. This rearrangement joins TRDV2 to TRDJ1; D remains ambiguous. The J gene, missing from TCRdb, was assigned here through DNA to germline matching. The CDR3 is made up of 14 amino acids. CDR1 and CDR2 (germline): GEAIGNYY, EKD. CDR3 sequence reads: CACDPIAYTDKLIF. The CDR3 DNA follows: TGCGCCTGTGACCCGATTGCTTACACCGATAAACTCATCTTT.

This clone appeared many times. A far larger clone is only one base removed, so a read error is likely. Other DNA sequences from this sample encode an identical CDR3 as well. The J gene went uncalled, whereas the V gene is TRDV2; the D segment call TRDD3 is taken from the table without a DNA check. Germline CDR1 GEAIGNYY, CDR2 EKD. The CDR3 consists of 19 residues. This CDR3 is CACDSRTGGSSWDTRQMFF. As DNA, the CDR3 is TGTGCCTGTGACTCCCGTACTGGGGGAAGCTCCTGGGACACCCGACAGATGTTTTTT.

This clone was seen a handful of times. One base separates it from a far larger clone, so it is likely a read error. The same CDR3 also results from other DNA sequences found in this sample. The V segment is TRDV2, and no J call was made; the listed D gene, TRDD3, was not tested against the DNA. From germline, CDR1 is GEAIGNYY and CDR2 EKD. The CDR3 is made up of 18 amino acids. The CDR3 sequence: CACDILGDSSWDTRQMFF. The CDR3 region has the DNA TGTGCCTGTGACATACTGGGGGATAGCTCCTGGGACACCCGACAGATGTTCTTC.

This clone occurred many times. The genes are TRDV1 and TRDJ1, with D perhaps assigned TRDD1 or TRDD3 (6 bases each). Germline assignment: CDR1 TSWWSYY and CDR2 QGS. The V end lost 1 base, the J end lost 0 bases, and 18 bases lay between the germline ends. The CDR3 loop spans 18 amino acids. CDR3 sequence reads: CALGEPPGGIVYTDKLIF. CDR3 in DNA: TGTGCTCTTGGGGAACCACCCGGGGGAATAGTGTACACCGATAAACTCATCTTT.

A few counts support this clone. A read error likely explains why the TCRdb protein, taken from a much larger clone, differs from this DNA's translation at residue 4; the protein shown is translated from the DNA. The chain employs TRDV2 and TRDJ1; 9 bases are a match to TRDD3. No J gene is reported in TCRdb; it was inferred here by comparing the DNA with germline. The CDR3 sequence is 14 residues long. The germline gives CDR1 GEAIGNYY, CDR2 EKD. V lost 5 bases and J lost 0; bases outside the gene matches: 3. CDR3 in amino acids: CACVPGGYTDKLIF. CDR3 DNA: TGTGCCTGTGTCCCTGGGGGATACACCGATAAACTCATCTTT.

By share of the sample, this clone is medium-sized (0.01 to 0.1%). The sample holds other DNA sequences that translate to the same CDR3. The chain uses TRDV2 and TRDJ1, with 8 bases aligning to TRDD3. The CDR3 length is 14 residues. V dropped 1 base and J dropped 0; count of bases not matched to a gene: 0. CDR1 and CDR2 (germline): GEAIGNYY, EKD. The CDR3 loop is CACDTGGYTDKLIF. DNA of the CDR3: TGTGCCTGTGACACTGGGGGATACACCGATAAACTCATCTTT.

Many counts were recorded for this clone. The J gene is TRDJ1, the V gene TRDV1, with D perhaps given as TRDD2 or TRDD3 (8 bases each). Trimming left V 3 bases short and J 4 bases short, with 45 bases between. The CDR3 sequence is 25 residues long. From germline, CDR1 is TSWWSYY and CDR2 QGS. The DNA of the CDR3 is TGTGCTCTTGGGGACTTGCTTCCTACGCAAAAACTGGGGGTTCCTCTCGACACCAACAACGATAAACTCATCTTT. Encoded protein: CALGDLLPTQKLGVPLDTNNDKLIF.

This clone was observed a few times. A far larger clone differs by one base, so this is likely a read error. Within the sample, other DNA sequences also encode this same CDR3. The gene calls are TRDV1 and TRDJ4; TRDD3 aligns across 11 bases. Germline V CDR1 and CDR2: TSWWSYY, QGS. V lost 4 bases and J lost 3; bases outside the gene matches: 37. The CDR3 is 25 amino acids. CDR3 protein: CALGGPHGRLVPIDHVLGDKGPLIF. The CDR3 DNA reads TGTGCTCTTGGGGGTCCCCATGGTCGGCTTGTCCCAATCGACCATGTACTGGGGGATAAAGGACCCCTGATCTTT.

On this clone itself: Only one base separates this from a far larger clonotype, so it likely reflects a read error. Within the sample, other DNA sequences also encode this same CDR3. The rearrangement joins TRDV2 to TRDJ1; possibly TRDD3 for D (5 bases). No J gene was available from TCRdb, and it was assigned here by a germline match of the DNA. CDR3 size: 18 residues. The germline gives CDR1 GEAIGNYY, CDR2 EKD. CDR3 region: CACDLKVGGSPYTDKLIF. CDR3 sequence (DNA): TGCGCCTGTGATCTTAAAGTCGGGGGTTCTCCGTACACCGATAAACTCATCTTT.

Comment on this clone: TCRdb records a much larger clone's protein for this DNA, with a difference at residue 11 that likely arises from a read error; the protein given is the translation of the DNA. The V gene is TRDV1, the J gene TRDJ1, with D possibly TRDD3 on 6 matching bases. Assignment of the J gene here rests on matching the DNA to germline, because TCRdb gives none. The germline V and J ends were trimmed by 3 bases and 1 base, with 24 bases remaining between them. CDR1 is TSWWSYY and CDR2 is QGS in the germline V gene. This CDR3 spans 19 amino acids. The DNA of the CDR3 is TGTGCTCTTGGGGATGACTATACGTGGGGGTCCCTACCCACCGATAAACTCATCTTT. Protein sequence: CALGDDYTWGSLPTDKLIF.

There are a few counts of this clone. TCRdb has a much larger clone's protein, which differs at residue 10 from the translation of this DNA, likely because of a read error; what is shown is the protein translated from the DNA. The chain recombines TRDV1 with TRDJ1; no clear D gene. Because TCRdb records no J gene, it was assigned here through a match of the DNA to germline. The CDR3 runs to 14 residues. Germline loops: CDR1 TSWWSYY, CDR2 QGS. V was shortened by 0 bases and J by 6 bases, with 11 bases between the two germline ends. CDR3 in DNA: TGTGCTCTTGGGGAACTGACATGGACCAATAAACTCATCTTT. This codes for CALGELTWTNKLIF.